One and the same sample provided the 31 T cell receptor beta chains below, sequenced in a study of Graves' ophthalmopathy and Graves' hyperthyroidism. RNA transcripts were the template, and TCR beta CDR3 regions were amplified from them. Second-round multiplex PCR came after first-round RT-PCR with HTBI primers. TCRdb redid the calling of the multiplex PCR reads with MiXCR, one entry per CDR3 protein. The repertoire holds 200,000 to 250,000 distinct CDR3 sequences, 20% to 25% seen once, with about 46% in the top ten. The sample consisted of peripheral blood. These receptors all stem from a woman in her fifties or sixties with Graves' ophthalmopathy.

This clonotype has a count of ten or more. The CDR3 DNA reads TGCAGTGCCACAGACAGGGGGGTCACCGGGGAGCTGTTTTTT. This codes for CSATDRGVTGELFF. The genes are TRBV20-1 and TRBJ2-2; 9 bases are a match to TRBD1. Germline V lookup: CDR1 DFQATT, CDR2 SNEGSKA (reference sequence). CDR3 length: 14 amino acids. Trimming cost V 6 bases and J 4 bases; bases outside gene matches: 6.

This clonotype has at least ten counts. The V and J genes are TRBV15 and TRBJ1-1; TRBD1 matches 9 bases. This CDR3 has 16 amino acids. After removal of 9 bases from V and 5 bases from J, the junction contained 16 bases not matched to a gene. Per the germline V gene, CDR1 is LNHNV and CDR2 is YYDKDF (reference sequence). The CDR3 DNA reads TGTGCCACAAGCGAGGGGTGGACAGGGGAGCGGACTGAAGCTTTCTTT. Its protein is CATSEGWTGERTEAFF.

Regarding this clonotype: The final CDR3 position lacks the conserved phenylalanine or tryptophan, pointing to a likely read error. For the CDR3, the DNA is TGTGCCAGCAGCTTAGGATGGCCCTGGGGCACAGATACGCAGTATTAT. It specifies CASSLGWPWGTDTQYY. The V call is TRBV7-2, the J call TRBJ2-3; D ambiguous. CDR1 is SGHTA and CDR2 is FQGNSA in the germline V gene. V dropped 1 base and J dropped 1 base, with 12 bases sitting between them. The CDR3 consists of 16 residues.

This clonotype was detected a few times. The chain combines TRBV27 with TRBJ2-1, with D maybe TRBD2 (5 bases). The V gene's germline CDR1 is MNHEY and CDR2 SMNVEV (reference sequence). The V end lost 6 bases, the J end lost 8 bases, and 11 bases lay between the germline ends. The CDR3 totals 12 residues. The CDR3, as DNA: TGTGCCAGCAGCCTACTGGGAGATGAGCAGTTCTTC. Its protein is CASSLLGDEQFF.

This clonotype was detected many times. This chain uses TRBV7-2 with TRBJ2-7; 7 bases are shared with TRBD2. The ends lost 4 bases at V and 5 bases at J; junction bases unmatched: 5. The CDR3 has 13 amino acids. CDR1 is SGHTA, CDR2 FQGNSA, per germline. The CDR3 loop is CASSWTRRDEQYF. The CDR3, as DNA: TGTGCCAGCAGCTGGACTAGAAGGGACGAGCAGTACTTC. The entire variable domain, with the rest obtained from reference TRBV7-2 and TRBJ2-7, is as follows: GAGVSQSPSNKVTEKGKDVELRCDPISGHTALYWYRQSLGQGLEFLIYFQGNSAPDKSGLPSDRFSAERTGGSVSTLTIQRTQQEDSAVYLCASSWTRRDEQYFGPGTRLTVT.

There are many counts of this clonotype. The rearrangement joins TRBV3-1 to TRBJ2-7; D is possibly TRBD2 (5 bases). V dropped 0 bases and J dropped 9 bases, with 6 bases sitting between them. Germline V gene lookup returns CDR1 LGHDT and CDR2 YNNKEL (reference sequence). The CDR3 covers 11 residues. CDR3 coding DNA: TGTGCCAGCAGCCAAGACCGGGGGCAGTACTTC. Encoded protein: CASSQDRGQYF.

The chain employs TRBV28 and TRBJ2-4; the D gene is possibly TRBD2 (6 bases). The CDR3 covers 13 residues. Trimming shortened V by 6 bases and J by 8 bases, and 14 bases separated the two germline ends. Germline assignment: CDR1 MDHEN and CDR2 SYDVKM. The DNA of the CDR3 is TGTGCCAGCAGGTCCGCGGGGCTTTACATTCAGTACTTC. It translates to CASRSAGLYIQYF.

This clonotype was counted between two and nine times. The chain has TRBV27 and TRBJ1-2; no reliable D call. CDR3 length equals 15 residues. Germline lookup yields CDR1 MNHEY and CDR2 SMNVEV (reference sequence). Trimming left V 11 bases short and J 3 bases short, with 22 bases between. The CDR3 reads CAGAPHRGEDYGYTF. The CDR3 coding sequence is TGTGCCGGCGCACCCCATCGGGGAGAGGACTATGGCTACACCTTC.

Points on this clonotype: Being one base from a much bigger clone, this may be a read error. Written as DNA, the CDR3 is TGTGCCAGCAGCCTAGAGGAGGGGGGAGGGTCACCCCTCCACTTT. Its translation is CASSLEEGGGSPLHF. This rearrangement joins TRBV4-2 to TRBJ1-6, with D possibly TRBD1 on 6 matching bases. This CDR3 has 15 amino acids. From germline, CDR1 is LGHNA and CDR2 YNFKEQ. Trimming pared 4 bases from V and 10 bases from J, leaving 17 bases between.

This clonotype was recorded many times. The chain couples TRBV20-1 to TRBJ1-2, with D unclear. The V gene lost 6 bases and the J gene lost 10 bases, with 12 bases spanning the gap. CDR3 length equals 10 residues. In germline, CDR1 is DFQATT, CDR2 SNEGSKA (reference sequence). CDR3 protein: CSADGISYTF. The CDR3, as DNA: TGCAGTGCGGATGGGATTTCCTACACCTTC.

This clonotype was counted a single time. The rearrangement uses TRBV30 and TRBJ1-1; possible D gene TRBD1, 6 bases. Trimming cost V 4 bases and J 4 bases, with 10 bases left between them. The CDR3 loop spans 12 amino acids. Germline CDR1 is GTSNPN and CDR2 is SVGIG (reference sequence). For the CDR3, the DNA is TGTGCCTGGAACAGGGCTGGCACTGAAGCTTTCTTT. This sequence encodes CAWNRAGTEAFF.

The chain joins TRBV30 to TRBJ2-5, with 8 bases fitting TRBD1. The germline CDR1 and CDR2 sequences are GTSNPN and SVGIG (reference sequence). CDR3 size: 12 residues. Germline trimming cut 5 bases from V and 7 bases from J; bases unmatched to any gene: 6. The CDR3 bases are TGTGCCTGGGAGGACAGGGTACGGACCCAGTACTTC. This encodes CAWEDRVRTQYF.

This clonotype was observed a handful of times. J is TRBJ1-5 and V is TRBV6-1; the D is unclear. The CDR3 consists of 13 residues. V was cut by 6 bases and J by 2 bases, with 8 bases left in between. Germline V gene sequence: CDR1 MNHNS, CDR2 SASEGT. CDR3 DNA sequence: TGTGCCAGCAGCAAGCAGGGCAATCAGCCCCAGCATTTT. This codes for CASSKQGNQPQHF.

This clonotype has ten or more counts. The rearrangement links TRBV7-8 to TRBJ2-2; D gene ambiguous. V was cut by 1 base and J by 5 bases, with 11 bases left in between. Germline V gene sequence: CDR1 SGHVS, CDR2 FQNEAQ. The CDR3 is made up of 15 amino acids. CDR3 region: CASSLDEKWTGELFF. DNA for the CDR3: TGTGCCAGCAGCTTAGACGAAAAGTGGACCGGGGAGCTGTTTTTT.

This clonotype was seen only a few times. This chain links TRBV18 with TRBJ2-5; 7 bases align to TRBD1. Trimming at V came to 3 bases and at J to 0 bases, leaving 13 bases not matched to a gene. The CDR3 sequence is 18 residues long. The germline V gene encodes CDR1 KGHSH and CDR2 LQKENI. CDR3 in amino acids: CASSPAGTEWAYQETQYF. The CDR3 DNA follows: TGTGCCAGCTCACCGGCCGGGACAGAGTGGGCATACCAAGAGACCCAGTACTTC.

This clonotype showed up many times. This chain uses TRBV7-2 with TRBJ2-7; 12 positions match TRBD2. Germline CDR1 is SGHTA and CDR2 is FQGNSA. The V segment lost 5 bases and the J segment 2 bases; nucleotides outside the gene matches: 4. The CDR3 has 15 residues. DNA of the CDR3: TGTGCCAGCAGCGACAGGACTAGCGGGACCTACGAGCAGTACTTC. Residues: CASSDRTSGTYEQYF. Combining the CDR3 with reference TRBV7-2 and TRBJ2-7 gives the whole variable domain GAGVSQSPSNKVTEKGKDVELRCDPISGHTALYWYRQSLGQGLEFLIYFQGNSAPDKSGLPSDRFSAERTGGSVSTLTIQRTQQEDSAVYLCASSDRTSGTYEQYFGPGTRLTVT.

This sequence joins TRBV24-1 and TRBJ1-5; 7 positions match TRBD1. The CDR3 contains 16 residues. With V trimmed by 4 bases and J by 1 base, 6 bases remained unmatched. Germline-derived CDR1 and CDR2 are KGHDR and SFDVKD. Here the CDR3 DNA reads TGTGCCACCAGTGACTTCGACAGGGAAAGCAATCAGCCCCAGCATTTT. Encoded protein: CATSDFDRESNQPQHF.

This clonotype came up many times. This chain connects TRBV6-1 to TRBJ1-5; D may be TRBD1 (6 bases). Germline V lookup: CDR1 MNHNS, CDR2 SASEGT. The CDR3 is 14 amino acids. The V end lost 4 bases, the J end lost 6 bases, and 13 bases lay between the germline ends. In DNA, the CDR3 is TGTGCCAGCAGTGGATGGGGGGCCGGTCAGCCCCAGCATTTT. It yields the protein CASSGWGAGQPQHF.

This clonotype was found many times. The CDR3 coding sequence is TGCGCCAGCAGCCCGGGACTAGCGGGAAGTCAAGAGACCCAGTACTTC. Translation gives CASSPGLAGSQETQYF. The chain combines TRBV5-1 with TRBJ2-5; the match to TRBD2 covers 13 bases. Germline V gene data show CDR1 as SGHRS and CDR2 as YFSETQ. This CDR3 is built from 16 residues. V lost 4 bases to trimming and J lost 2 bases; unmatched junction nucleotides: 5.

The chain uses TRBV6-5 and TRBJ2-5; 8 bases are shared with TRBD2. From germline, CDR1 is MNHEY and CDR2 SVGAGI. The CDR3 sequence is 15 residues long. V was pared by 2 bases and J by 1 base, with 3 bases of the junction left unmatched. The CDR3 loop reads CASSYAGGSQETQYF. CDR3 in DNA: TGTGCCAGCAGTTACGCGGGAGGCTCCCAAGAGACCCAGTACTTC.

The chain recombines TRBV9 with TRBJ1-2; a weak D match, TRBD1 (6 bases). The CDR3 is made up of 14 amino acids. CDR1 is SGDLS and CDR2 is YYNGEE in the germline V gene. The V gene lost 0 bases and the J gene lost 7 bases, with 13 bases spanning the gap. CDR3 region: CASSVVGGVGGYTF. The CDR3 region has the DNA TGTGCCAGCAGCGTAGTCGGGGGCGTAGGTGGCTACACCTTC.

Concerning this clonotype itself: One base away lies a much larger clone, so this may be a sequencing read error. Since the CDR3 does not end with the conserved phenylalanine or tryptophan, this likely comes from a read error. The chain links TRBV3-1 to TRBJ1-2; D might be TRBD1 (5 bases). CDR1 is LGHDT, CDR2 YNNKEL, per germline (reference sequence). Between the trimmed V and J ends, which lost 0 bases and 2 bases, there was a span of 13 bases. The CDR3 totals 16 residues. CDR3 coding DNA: TGTGCCAGCAGCCAAGATTTATACGGGGACAACTATGGCTACACCCTC. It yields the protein CASSQDLYGDNYGYTL.

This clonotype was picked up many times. CDR3 DNA: TGTGCCAGCAGCTTAGAACGCGGAGCGGGCTACACCTTC. Translated: CASSLERGAGYTF. The gene calls are TRBV11-1 and TRBJ1-2; D unresolved. The germline V gene has CDR1 SGHAT and CDR2 FQDESV (reference sequence). V was trimmed by 1 base and J by 8 bases, leaving 11 bases between them. The CDR3 has 13 amino acids.

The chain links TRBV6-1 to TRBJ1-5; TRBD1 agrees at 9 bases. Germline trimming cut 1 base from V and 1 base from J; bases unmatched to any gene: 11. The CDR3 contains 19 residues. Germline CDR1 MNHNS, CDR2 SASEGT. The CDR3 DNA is TGTGCCAGCAGTGAAGAGGACAGGGGAGGTCATAGGAGCAATCAGCCCCAGCATTTT. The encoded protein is CASSEEDRGGHRSNQPQHF.

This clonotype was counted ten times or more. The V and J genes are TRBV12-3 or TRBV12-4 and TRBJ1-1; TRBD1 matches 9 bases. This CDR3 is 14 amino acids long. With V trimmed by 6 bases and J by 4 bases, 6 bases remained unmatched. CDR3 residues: CASSSTGGGTEAFF. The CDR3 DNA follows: TGTGCCAGCAGCTCTACAGGGGGCGGCACTGAAGCTTTCTTT.

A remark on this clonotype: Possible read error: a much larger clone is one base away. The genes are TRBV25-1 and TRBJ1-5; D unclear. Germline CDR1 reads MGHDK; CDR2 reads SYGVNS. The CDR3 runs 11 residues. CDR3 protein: CASSAWQPQNF. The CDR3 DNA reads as TGTGCCAGCAGTGCGTGGCAGCCCCAGAATTTT.

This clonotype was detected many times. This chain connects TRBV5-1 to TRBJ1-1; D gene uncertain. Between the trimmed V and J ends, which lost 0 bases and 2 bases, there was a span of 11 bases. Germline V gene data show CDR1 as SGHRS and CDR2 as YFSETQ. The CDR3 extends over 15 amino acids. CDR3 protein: CASSLARGQNTEAFF. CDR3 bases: TGCGCCAGCAGCTTGGCCAGAGGGCAAAACACTGAAGCTTTCTTT.

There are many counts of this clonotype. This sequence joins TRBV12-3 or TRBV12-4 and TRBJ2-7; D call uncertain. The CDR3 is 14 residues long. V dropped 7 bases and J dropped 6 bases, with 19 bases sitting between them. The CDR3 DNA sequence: TGTGCCAGCACCCTTGGAACCCGCACCTCCGAGCAGTACTTC. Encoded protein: CASTLGTRTSEQYF.

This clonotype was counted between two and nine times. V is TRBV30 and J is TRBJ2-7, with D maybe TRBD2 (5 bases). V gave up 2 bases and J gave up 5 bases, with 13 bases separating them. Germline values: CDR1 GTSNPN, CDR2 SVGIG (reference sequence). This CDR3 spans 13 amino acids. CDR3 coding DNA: TGTGCCTGGAGTCGGGGTTCCGGCGACGAGCAGTACTTC. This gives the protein CAWSRGSGDEQYF.

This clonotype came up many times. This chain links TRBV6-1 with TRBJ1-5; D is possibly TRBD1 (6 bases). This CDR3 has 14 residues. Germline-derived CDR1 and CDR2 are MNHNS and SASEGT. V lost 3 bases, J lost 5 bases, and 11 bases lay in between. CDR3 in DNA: TGTGCCAGCAGTGATAACAGGGCCTATCAGCCCCAGCATTTT. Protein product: CASSDNRAYQPQHF.

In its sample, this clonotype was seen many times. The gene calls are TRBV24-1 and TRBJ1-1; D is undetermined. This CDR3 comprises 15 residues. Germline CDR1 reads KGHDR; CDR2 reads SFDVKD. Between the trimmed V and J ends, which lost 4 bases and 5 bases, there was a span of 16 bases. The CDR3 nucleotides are TGTGCCACCAGTGACTCTGGACCGCTCCATACTGAAGCTTTCTTT. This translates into CATSDSGPLHTEAFF.